This record concerns one T cell receptor beta chain sequence. This sample is part of a study of blood T cell repertoires in COVID-19. Clones were sequenced by immunoSEQ multiplex PCR, and TCRdb holds only the in-frame ones, with some missing. The repertoire holds about 280,000 clones, with just under 90% as singletons. V lost 6 bases and J lost 5; bases outside the gene matches: 7. There are 15 residues in the CDR3. In germline, CDR1 is LNHDA, CDR2 SQIVND (reference sequence). The V and J genes are TRBV19 and TRBJ2-2, with 9 bases identical to TRBD1. Source material: PBMCs or T cells enriched from blood (not recorded which). This clonotype originated in a woman aged 60-75 years who had recovered from COVID-19. In DNA, the CDR3 is TGTGCCAGTAGATCACAGGGGGCTTGGACCGGGGAGCTGTTTTTT. Its protein is CASRSQGAWTGELFF.